This TCR beta chain was obtained from a study of cytomegalovirus exposure and HLA in healthy donors. Turning to the study itself: The 100 to 150 validation repertoires used the same platform as the roughly 620 first-cohort repertoires, a later analysis reported. The study's findings and limits: Using the classifier, cytomegalovirus status was reportedly diagnosed with high specificity and sensitivity. Rarity held for most TCR sequences, but there were some public TCRs that occurred in many donors.

This clone was recorded only once. The antigen remains unidentified. The donors were members of the approximately 130-subject validation cohort (separate from the approximately 650-subject first cohort). This CDR3 is built from 16 residues. V shed 0 bases and J 2 bases; nucleotides not matched to a gene: 6. The germline CDR1 and CDR2 sequences are KGHSY and FQNENV. The data were produced by immunoSEQ multiplex PCR, yet TCRdb's version contains in-frame clones alone and is incomplete. The sample carries over 55,000 clones, approximately 96% recorded once. The receptor was isolated from a man between 18 and 29 years old in good health and CMV-seronegative. The rearrangement links TRBV16 to TRBJ1-1; 7 positions match TRBD1. The sample comprised PBMCs. The CDR3 region has the DNA TGTGCCAGCAGCCAATCCTACAGGGGATATAACACTGAAGCTTTCTTT. Translation: CASSQSYRGYNTEAFF.